This T cell receptor beta chain was found in a study of T cells in Graves' hyperthyroidism and ophthalmopathy. Study summary: Prior to any treatment, at the point of initial diagnosis, peripheral blood was collected.

Trimming pared 0 bases from V and 2 bases from J, leaving 16 bases between. This CDR3 spans 16 amino acids. Germline V CDR1 and CDR2: DFQATT, SNEGSKA (reference sequence). Using RNA transcripts as the source, TCR beta CDR3 regions were amplified. Using the HTBI primer set, a first-round RT-PCR was run on the TCR CDR3. TCRdb independently ran MiXCR on the multiplex PCR reads; one entry per CDR3 protein. The sample records 300,000 to 450,000 distinct CDR3 sequences, 14% to 15% being singletons. This clonotype came up many times. The gene calls are TRBV20-1 and TRBJ2-5; D possibly uses TRBD1 or TRBD2 (5 bases each). Sequencing was done on a sample of blood. The sequence derives from a woman aged 25-40 years with Graves' hyperthyroidism. DNA for the CDR3: TGCAGTGCTAGAGATAAATGGGGGATGGGGCAAGAGACCCAGTACTTC. This encodes CSARDKWGMGQETQYF.